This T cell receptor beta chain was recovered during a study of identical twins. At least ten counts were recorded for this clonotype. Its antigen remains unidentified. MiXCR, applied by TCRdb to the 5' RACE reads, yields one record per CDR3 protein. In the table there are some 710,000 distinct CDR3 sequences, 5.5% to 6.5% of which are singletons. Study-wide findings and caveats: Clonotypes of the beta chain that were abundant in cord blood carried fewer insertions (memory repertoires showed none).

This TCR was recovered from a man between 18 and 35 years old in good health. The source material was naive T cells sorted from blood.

The CDR3 DNA is TGTGCCACCAGCAGAGATCACGCATACGAGCAGTACGTC. It codes for CATSRDHAYEQYV. The chain has TRBV15 and TRBJ2-7; the D is unclear. CDR1 is LNHNV, CDR2 YYDKDF, per germline (reference sequence). The V and J ends lost 0 bases and 4 bases respectively, with 7 bases between them. This CDR3 spans 13 amino acids.